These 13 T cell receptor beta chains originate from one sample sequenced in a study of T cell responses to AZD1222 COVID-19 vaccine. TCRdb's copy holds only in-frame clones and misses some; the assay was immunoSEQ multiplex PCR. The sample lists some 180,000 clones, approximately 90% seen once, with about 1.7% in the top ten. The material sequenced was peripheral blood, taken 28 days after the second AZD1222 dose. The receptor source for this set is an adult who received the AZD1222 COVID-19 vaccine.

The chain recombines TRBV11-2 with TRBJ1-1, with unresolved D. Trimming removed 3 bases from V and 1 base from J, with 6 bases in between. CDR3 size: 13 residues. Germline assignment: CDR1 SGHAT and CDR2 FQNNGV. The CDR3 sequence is CASSFAENTEAFF. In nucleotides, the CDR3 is TGTGCCAGCAGCTTCGCAGAGAACACTGAAGCTTTCTTT.

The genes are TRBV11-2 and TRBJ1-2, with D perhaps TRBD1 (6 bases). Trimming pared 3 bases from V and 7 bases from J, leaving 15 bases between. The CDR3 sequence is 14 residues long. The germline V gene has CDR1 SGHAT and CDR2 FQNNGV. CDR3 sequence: CASSFEGSRGGYTF. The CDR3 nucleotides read TGTGCCAGCAGCTTTGAGGGGTCCAGGGGTGGCTACACCTTC.

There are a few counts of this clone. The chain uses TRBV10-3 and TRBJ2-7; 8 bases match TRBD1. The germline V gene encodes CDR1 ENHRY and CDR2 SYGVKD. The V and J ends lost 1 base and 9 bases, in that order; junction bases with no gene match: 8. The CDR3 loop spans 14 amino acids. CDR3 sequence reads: CAISEWGDRSAQYF. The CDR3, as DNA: TGTGCCATCAGTGAGTGGGGGGACAGGTCCGCGCAGTACTTC.

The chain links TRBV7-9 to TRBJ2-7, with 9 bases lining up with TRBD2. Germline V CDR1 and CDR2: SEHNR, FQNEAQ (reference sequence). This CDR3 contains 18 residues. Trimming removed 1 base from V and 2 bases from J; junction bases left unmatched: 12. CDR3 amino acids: CASSLGLRGLALTYEQYF. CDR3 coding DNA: TGTGCCAGCAGCTTAGGCTTACGGGGACTAGCTTTGACCTACGAGCAGTACTTC.

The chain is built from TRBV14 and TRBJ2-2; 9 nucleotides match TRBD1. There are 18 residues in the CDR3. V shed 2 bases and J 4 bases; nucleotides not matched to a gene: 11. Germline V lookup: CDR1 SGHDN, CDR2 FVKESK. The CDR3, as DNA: TGTGCCAGCAGCCAAAGCTACCGGGACAGGGCTATCACCGGGGAGCTGTTTTTT. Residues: CASSQSYRDRAITGELFF.

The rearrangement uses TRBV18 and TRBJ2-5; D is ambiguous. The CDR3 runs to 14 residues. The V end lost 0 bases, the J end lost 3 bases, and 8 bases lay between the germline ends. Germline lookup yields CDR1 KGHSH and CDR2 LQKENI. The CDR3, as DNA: TGTGCCAGCTCACCACCGGTCCCTGAAGAGACCCAGTACTTC. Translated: CASSPPVPEETQYF.

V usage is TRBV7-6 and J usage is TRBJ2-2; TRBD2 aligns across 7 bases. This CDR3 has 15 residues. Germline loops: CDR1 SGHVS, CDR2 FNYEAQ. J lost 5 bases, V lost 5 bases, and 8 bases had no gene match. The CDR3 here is CASSPRGGRTGELFF. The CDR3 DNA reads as TGTGCCAGCAGCCCGAGGGGCGGGAGAACCGGGGAGCTGTTTTTT.

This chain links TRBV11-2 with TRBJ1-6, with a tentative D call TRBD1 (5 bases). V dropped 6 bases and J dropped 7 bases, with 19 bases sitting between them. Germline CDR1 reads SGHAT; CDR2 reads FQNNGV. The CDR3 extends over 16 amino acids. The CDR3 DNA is TGTGCCAGCAGGCGGGACTCCCGTCCGGGGAATTCACCCCTCCACTTT. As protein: CASRRDSRPGNSPLHF.

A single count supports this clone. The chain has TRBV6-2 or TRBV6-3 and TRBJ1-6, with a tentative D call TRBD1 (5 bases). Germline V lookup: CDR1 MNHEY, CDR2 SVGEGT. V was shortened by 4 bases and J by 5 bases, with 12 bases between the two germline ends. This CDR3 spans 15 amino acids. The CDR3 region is CASSSEGANNSPLHF. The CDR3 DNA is TGTGCCAGCAGTTCGGAAGGGGCTAATAATTCACCCCTCCACTTT.

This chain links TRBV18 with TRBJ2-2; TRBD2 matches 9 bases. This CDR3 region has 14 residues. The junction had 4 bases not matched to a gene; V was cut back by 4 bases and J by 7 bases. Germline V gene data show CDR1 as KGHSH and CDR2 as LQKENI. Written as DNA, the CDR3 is TGTGCCAGCTCACATAGCGGGAGCGACGGGGAGCTGTTTTTT. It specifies CASSHSGSDGELFF.

This CDR3 is CASSLDPNTEAFF. CDR3 bases: TGCGCCAGCAGCTTGGATCCGAACACTGAAGCTTTCTTT. This chain uses TRBV5-1 with TRBJ1-1; D unclear. The CDR3 is 13 residues long. Germline values: CDR1 SGHRS, CDR2 YFSETQ. The ends were cut back, 0 bases at V and 1 base at J, with 4 bases in the middle.

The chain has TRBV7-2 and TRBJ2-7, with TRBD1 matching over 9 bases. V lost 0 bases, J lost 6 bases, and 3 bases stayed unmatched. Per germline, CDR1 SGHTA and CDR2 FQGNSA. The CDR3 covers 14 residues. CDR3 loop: CASSLAGDRAEQYF. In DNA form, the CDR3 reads TGTGCCAGCAGCTTAGCGGGGGACAGGGCCGAGCAGTACTTC. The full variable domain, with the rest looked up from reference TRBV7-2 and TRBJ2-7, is GAGVSQSPSNKVTEKGKDVELRCDPISGHTALYWYRQSLGQGLEFLIYFQGNSAPDKSGLPSDRFSAERTGGSVSTLTIQRTQQEDSAVYLCASSLAGDRAEQYFGPGTRLTVT.

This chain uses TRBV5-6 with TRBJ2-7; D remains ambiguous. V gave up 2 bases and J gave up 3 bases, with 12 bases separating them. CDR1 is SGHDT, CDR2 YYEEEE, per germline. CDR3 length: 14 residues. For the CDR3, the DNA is TGTGCCAGCAGCTTCCGGACCTCAGACTACGAGCAGTACTTC. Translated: CASSFRTSDYEQYF.